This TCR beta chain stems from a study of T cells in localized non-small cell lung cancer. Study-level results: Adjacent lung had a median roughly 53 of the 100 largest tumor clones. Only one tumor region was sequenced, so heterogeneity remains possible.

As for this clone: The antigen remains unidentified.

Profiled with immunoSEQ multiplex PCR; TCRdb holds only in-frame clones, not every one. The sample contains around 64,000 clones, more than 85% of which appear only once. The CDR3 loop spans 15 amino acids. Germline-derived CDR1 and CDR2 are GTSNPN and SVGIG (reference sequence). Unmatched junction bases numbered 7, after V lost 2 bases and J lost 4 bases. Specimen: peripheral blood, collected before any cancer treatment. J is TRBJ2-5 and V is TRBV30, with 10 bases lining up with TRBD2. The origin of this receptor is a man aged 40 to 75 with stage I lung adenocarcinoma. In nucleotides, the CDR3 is TGTGCCTGGAGTACTAGCGGGATGCTGGTAGAGACCCAGTACTTC. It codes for CAWSTSGMLVETQYF.